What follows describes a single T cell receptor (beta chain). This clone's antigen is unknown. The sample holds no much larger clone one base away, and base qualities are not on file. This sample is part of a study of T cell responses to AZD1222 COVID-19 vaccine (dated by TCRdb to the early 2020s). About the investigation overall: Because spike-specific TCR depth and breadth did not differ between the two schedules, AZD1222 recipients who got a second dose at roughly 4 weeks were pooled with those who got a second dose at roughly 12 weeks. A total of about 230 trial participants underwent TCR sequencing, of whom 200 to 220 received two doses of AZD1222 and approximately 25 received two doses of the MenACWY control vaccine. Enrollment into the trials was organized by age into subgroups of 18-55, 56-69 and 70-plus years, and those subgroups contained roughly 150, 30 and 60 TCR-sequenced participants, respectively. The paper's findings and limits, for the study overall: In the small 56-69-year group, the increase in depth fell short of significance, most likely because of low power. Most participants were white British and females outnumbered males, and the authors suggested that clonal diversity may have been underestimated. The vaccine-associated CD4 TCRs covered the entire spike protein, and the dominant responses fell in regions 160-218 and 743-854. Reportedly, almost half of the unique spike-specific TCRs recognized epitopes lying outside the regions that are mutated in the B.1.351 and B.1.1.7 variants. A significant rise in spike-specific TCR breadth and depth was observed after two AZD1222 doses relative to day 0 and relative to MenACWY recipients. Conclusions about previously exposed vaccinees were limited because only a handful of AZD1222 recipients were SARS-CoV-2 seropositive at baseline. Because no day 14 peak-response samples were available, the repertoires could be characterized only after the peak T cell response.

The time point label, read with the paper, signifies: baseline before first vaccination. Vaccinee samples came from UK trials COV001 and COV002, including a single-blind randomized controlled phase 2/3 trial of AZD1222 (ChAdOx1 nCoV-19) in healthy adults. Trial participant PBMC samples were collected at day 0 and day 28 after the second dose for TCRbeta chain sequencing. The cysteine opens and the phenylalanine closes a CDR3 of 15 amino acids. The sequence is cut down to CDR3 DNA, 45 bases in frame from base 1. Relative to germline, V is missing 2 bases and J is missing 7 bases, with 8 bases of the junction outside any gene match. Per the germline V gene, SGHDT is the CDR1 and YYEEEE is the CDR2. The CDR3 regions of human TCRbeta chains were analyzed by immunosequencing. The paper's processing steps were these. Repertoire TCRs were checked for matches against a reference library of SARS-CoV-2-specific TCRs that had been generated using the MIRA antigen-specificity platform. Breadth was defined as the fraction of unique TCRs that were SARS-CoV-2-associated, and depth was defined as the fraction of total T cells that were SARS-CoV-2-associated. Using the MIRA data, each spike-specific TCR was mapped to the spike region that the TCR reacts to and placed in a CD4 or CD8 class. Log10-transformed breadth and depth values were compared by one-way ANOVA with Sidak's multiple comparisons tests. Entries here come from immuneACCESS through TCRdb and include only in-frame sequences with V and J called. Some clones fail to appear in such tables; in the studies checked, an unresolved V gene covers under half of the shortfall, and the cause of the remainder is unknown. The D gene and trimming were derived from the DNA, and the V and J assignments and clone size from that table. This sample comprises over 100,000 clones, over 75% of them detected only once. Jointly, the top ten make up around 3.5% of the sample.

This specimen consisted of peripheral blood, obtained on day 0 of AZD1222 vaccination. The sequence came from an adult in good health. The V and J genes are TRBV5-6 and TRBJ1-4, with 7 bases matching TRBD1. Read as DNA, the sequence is TGTGCCAGCAGCTTCAGGAAGGGGGCGAGTGAAAAACTGTTTTTT. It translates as CASSFRKGASEKLFF.